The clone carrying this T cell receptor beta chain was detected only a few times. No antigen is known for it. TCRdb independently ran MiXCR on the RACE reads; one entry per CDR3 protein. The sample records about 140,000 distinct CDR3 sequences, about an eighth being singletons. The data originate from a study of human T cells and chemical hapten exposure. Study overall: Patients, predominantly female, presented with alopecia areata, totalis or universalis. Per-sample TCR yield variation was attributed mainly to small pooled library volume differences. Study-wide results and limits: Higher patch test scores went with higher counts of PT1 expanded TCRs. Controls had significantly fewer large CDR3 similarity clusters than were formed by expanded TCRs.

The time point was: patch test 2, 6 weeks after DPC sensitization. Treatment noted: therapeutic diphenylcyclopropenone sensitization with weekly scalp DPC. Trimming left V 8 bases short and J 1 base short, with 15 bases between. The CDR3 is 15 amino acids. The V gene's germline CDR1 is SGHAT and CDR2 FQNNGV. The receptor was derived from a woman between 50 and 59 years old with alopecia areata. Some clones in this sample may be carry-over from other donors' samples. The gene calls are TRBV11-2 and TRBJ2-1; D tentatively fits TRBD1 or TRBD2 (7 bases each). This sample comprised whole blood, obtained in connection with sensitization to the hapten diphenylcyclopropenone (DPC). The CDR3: CASAPQGGSYNEQFF. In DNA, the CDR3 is TGTGCCAGCGCTCCCCAGGGGGGGTCCTACAATGAGCAGTTCTTC.